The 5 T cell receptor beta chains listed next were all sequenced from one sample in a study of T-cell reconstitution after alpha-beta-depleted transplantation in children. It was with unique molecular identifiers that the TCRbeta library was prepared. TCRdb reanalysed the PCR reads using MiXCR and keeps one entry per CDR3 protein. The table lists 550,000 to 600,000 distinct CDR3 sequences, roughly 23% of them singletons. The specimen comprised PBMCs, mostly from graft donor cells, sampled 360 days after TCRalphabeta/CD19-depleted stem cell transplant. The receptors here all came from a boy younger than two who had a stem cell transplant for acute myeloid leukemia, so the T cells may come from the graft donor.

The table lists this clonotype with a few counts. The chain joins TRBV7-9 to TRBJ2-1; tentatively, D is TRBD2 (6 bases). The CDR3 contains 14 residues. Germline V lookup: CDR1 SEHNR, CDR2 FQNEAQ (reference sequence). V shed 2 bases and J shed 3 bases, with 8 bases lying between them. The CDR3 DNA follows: TGTGCCAGCAGCTTAACTAGCTACTACAATGAGCAGTTCTTC. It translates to CASSLTSYYNEQFF.

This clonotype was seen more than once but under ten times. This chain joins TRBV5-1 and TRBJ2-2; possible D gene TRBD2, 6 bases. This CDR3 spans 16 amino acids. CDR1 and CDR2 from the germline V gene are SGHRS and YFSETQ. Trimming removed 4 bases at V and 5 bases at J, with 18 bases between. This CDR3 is CASSRGLSRRTGELFF. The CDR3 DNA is TGCGCCAGCAGCCGGGGGTTATCCAGAAGGACCGGGGAGCTGTTTTTT.

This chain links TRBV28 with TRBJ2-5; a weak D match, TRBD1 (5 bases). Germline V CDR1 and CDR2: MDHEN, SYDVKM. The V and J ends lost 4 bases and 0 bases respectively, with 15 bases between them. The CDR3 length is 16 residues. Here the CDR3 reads CASSSQLTAYQETQYF. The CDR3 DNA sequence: TGTGCCAGCAGTTCCCAATTGACAGCTTACCAAGAGACCCAGTACTTC.

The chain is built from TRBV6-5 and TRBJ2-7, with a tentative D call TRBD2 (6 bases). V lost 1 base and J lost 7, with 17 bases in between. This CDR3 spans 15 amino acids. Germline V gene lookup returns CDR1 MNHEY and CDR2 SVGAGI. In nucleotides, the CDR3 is TGTGCCAGCAGTTACTTCCGGGAGCCCTTTGAGGAGCAGTACTTC. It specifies CASSYFREPFEEQYF.

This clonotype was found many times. CDR3 loop: CASSLGWRAPPEETQYF. CDR3 nucleotide sequence: TGTGCCAGCAGCTTAGGGTGGCGGGCCCCTCCCGAAGAGACCCAGTACTTC. The chain recombines TRBV7-2 with TRBJ2-5, with D tentatively TRBD2 (5 bases). V was cut by 1 base and J by 3 bases, with 18 bases left in between. Germline CDR1 is SGHTA and CDR2 is FQGNSA. The CDR3 totals 17 residues.